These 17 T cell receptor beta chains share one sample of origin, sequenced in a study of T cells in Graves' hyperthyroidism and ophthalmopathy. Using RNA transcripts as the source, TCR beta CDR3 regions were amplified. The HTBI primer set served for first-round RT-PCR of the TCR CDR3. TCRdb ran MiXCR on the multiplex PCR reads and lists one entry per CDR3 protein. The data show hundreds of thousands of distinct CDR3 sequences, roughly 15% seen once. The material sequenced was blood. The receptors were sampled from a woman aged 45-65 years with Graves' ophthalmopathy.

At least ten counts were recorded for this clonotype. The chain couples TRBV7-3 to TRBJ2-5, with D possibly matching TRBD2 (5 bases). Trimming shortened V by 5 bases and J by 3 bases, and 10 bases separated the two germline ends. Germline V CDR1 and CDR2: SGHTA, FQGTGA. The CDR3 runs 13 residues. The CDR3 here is CASSKRREETQYF. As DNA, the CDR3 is TGTGCCAGCAGCAAACGGCGGGAAGAGACCCAGTACTTC. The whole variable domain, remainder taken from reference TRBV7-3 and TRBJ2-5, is GAGVSQTPSNKVTEKGKYVELRCDPISGHTALYWYRQSLGQGPEFLIYFQGTGAADDSGLPNDRFFAVRPEGSVSTLKIQRTERGDSAVYLCASSKRREETQYFGPGTRLLVL.

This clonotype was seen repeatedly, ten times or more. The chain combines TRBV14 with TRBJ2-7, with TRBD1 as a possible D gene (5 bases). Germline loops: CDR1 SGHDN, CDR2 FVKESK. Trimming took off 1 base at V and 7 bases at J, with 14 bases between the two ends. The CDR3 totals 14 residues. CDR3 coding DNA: TGTGCCAGCAGCCAAGCTTGGACACCGTGGGAGCAGTACTTC. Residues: CASSQAWTPWEQYF.

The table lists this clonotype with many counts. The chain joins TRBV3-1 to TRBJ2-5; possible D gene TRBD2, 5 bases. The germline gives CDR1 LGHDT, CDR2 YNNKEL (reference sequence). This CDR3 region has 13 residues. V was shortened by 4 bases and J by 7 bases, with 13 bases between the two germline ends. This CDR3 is CASSPLEFGTQYF. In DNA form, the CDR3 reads TGTGCCAGCAGCCCACTAGAATTCGGGACCCAGTACTTC.

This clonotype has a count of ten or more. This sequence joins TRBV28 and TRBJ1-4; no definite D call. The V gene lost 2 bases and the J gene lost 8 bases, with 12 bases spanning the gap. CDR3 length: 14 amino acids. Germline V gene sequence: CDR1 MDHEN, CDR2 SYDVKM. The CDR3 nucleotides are TGTGCCAGCAGTTTAATGGGTCCAACGGAAAAACTGTTTTTT. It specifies CASSLMGPTEKLFF.

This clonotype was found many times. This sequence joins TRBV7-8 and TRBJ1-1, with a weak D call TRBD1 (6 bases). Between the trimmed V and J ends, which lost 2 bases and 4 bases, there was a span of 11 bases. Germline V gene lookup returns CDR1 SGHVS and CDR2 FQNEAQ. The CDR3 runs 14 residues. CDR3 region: CASSLKQGITEAFF. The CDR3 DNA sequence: TGTGCCAGCAGCTTAAAACAGGGAATCACTGAAGCTTTCTTT. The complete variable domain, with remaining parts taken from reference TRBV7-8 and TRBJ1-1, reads GAGVSQSPRYKVAKRGQDVALRCDPISGHVSLFWYQQALGQGPEFLTYFQNEAQLDKSGLPSDRFFAERPEGSVSTLKIQRTQQEDSAVYLCASSLKQGITEAFFGQGTRLTVV.

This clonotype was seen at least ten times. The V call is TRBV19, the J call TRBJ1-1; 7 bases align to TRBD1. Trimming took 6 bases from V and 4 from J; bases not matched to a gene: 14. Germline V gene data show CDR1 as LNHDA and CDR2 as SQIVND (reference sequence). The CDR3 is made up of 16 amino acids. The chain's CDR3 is CASRVSRQGRPTEAFF. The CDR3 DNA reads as TGTGCCAGTAGGGTTTCCCGACAGGGTCGGCCCACTGAAGCTTTCTTT.

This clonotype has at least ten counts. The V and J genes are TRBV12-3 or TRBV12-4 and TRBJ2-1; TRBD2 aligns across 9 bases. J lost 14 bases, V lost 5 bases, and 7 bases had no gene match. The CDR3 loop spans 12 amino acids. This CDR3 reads CASSNSGRNEFF. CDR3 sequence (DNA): TGTGCCAGCAGTAATAGCGGGAGAAACGAGTTCTTC.

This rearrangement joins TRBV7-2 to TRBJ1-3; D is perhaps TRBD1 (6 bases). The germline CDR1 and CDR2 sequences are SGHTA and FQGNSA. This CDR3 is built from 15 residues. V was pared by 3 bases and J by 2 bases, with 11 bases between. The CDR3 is CASSFAGAAGNTIYF. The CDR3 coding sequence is TGTGCCAGCAGCTTTGCGGGGGCGGCTGGAAACACCATATATTTT.

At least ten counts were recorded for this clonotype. CDR3 nucleotide sequence: TGTGCCAGCAGCCAAGGGACTAGCGGGAGTCTCACGGATACGCAGTATTTT. Its translation is CASSQGTSGSLTDTQYF. This chain joins TRBV5-5 and TRBJ2-3; 14 bases are a match to TRBD2. V dropped 4 bases and J dropped 6; count of bases not matched to a gene: 10. This CDR3 is built from 17 residues. From germline, CDR1 is SGHKS and CDR2 YYEKEE (reference sequence).

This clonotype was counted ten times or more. CDR3 residues: CASRRQENYGYTF. CDR3 DNA sequence: TGTGCCAGCAGGCGACAGGAGAACTATGGCTACACCTTC. The gene calls are TRBV6-2 or TRBV6-3 and TRBJ1-2; D might be TRBD1 (6 bases). The CDR3 loop spans 13 amino acids. The germline V gene has CDR1 MNHEY and CDR2 SVGEGT. Trimming took 6 bases from V and 2 from J, leaving 10 bases between them.

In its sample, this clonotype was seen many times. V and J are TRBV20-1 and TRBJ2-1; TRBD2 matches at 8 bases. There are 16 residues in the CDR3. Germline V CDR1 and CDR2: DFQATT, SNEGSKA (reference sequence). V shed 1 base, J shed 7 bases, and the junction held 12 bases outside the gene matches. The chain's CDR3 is CSARALREEFGNEQFF. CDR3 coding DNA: TGCAGTGCTAGAGCTTTGCGGGAGGAGTTCGGGAATGAGCAGTTCTTC.

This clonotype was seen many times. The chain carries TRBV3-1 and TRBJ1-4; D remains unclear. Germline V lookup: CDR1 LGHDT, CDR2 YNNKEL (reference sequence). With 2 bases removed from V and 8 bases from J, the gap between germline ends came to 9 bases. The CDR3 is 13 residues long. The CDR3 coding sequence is TGTGCCAGCAGCCAACATGCAGAGGAAAAACTGTTTTTT. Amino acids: CASSQHAEEKLFF. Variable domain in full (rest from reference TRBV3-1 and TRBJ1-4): DTAVSQTPKYLVTQMGNDKSIKCEQNLGHDTMYWYKQDSKKFLKIMFSYNNKELIINETVPNRFSPKSPDKAHLNLHINSLELGDSAVYFCASSQHAEEKLFFGSGTQLSVL.

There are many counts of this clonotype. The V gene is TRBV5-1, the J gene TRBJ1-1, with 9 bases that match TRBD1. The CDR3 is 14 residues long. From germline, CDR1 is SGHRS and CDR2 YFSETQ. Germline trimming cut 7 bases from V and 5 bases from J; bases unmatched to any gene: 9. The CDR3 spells CASAFRTGETEAFF. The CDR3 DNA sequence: TGCGCCAGCGCCTTCCGGACAGGGGAGACTGAAGCTTTCTTT.

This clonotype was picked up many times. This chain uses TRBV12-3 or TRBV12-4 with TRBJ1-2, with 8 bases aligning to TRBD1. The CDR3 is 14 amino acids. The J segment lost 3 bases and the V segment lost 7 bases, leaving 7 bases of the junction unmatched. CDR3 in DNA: TGTGCCAGCATGCGGGCAGGGGGCTACTATGGCTACACCTTC. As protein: CASMRAGGYYGYTF.

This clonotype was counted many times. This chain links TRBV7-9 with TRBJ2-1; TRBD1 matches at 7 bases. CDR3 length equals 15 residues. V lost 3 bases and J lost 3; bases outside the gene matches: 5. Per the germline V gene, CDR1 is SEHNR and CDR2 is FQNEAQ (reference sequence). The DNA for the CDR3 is TGTGCCAGCAGCTTCCGGGACAGAGTCTACAATGAGCAGTTCTTC. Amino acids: CASSFRDRVYNEQFF.

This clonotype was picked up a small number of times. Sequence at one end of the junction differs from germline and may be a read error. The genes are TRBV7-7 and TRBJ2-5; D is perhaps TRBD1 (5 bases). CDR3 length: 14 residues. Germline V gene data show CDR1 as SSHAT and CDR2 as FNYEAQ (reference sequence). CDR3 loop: CASSQKAGSETQYF. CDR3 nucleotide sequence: TGTGCTAGCAGCCAAAAAGCAGGGTCAGAGACCCAGTACTTC.

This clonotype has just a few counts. The CDR3 DNA sequence: TGTGCCAGCAGCCCGACGTTGATAGCGGCCTCCTACAATGAGCAGTTCTTC. It codes for CASSPTLIAASYNEQFF. The chain employs TRBV7-2 and TRBJ2-1; D is possibly TRBD2 (6 bases). CDR3 length: 17 amino acids. Germline V CDR1 and CDR2: SGHTA, FQGNSA. V dropped 5 bases and J dropped 0 bases, with 17 bases sitting between them.